This is a list of T cell receptor beta chains from one sample in a study of cytomegalovirus exposure and HLA in healthy donors. Generated by immunoSEQ multiplex PCR, the TCRdb table keeps only in-frame clones and is missing some. The sample records around 81,000 clones, roughly 63% being singletons. Sequenced sample: PBMCs. The receptor source for this set is a man between 25 and 39 years old in good health and CMV-seropositive. Each CDR3 is given with its conserved first and last residue.

>TRBJ1-2|TRBV5-1
CASSLEALYGYTF
>TRBJ2-7|TRBV10-2
CASSESARYEQYF
>TRBJ2-3|TRBV5-4
CASSLGAEDTQYF
>TRBJ2-3|TRBV4-1
CASSQALSRTARTDTQYF
>TRBJ2-1|TRBV7-9
CASSTGTSGRFDEQFF
>TRBJ1-5|TRBV11-2
CASSLNRDRGDSNQPQHF
>TRBJ1-2|TRBV25-1
CASSEKGHLNYGYTF
>TRBJ2-5|TRBV2
CASSRDRGVETQYF
>TRBJ2-1|TRBV29-1
CSVGPSGYNEQFF
>-|TRBV7-2
CASSLAGSSYEQYF
>TRBJ1-2|TRBV6-4
CASREPIRGGYTF
>TRBJ1-2|TRBV5-1
CASSLGQGAYGYTF
>TRBJ2-7|TRBV7-2
CASSLTSVSSYEQYF
>TRBJ2-3|TRBV14
CASSYLGGPSTDTQYF
>TRBJ2-5|TRBV7-3
CASSLTAQGWQTQYF
>TRBJ2-1|TRBV6-5
CASSYLGSEEQFF
>TRBJ1-5|TRBV6-1
CASERGGGQPQHF
>TRBJ2-2|TRBV30
CAWRIHRAGELFF
>TRBJ2-3|TRBV6-6
CASRRDRSSTDTQYF
>TRBJ2-7|TRBV19
CASSTLPLAGFYEQYF
>TRBJ1-2|TRBV27
CASSMTGYGHYGYTF
>TRBJ1-3|TRBV4-3
CASSLLSPGQGMGNTIYF
>TRBJ2-2|TRBV7-2
CASSPGTSVIGELFF
>TRBJ1-2|TRBV20-1
CSARDSLGYTF
>TRBJ2-5|TRBV19
CASMKWVGEQTQYF
>TRBJ1-6|TRBV6-1
CASSNRDSKGSPLHF
>TRBJ2-7|TRBV4-3
CASSQDLGALPYEQYF
>TRBJ2-1|TRBV25-1
CASSGLGTSLAYNEQFF
>TRBJ1-1|TRBV30
CAWNLGQLNTEAFF
>TRBJ2-7|TRBV11-2
CASRQDSVSYEQYF
>-|TRBV5-4
CASSFITSGRAYEQYF
>TRBJ2-6|TRBV7-6
CASSRLAGVAGANVLTF
>TRBJ2-1|TRBV6-5
CASSYSVGNEQFF
>TRBJ1-3|TRBV5-6
CASSLLDRASGNTIYF
>TRBJ1-3|TRBV19
CASSIVGGGNTIYF
>TRBJ2-5|TRBV5-1
CASSLGGSRRETQYF
>TRBJ1-1|TRBV27
CASSFDRVLTEAFF
>TRBJ2-2|TRBV15
CATSDRLETGELFF
>TRBJ1-2|TRBV7-2
CASSLFPQRGQNYGYTF
>TRBJ2-3|TRBV9
CASSVAKGPVRGDTQYF
>TRBJ2-7|TRBV7-9
CASSAWTGGEIHEQYF
>TRBJ1-1|TRBV5-4
CASSPDRMNTEAFF
>TRBJ2-1|TRBV20-1
CSANRRGEQFF
>TRBJ1-1|TRBV11-2
CASSSQTGRTEAFF
>TRBJ2-2|TRBV29-1
CSVFLFANTGELFF
>TRBJ1-1|TRBV15
CATSRDLGAAEAFF
>TRBJ2-7|TRBV4-3
CASSPTAEAYEQYF
>TRBJ2-3|TRBV7-9
CASSWGQSGTDTQYF
>TRBJ1-2|TRBV10-3
CAISGQVNYGYTF
>TRBJ1-4|TRBV28
CASSFWPGTNRVRATNEKLFF
>TRBJ2-1|TRBV7-9
CASGGQGEQNEQFF
>TRBJ2-7|TRBV7-6
CASSLGSGASSYEQYF
>-|TRBV6-5
CASSYGASGAYEQYF
>TRBJ1-2|TRBV4-1
CASSHRDRERGYTF
>TRBJ2-1|TRBV7-2
CASSLGTSGKNEQFF
>-|TRBV6-8
CASTGTGAYEQYF
>TRBJ2-5|TRBV2
CALGGTPRSRQETQYF
>TRBJ2-5|TRBV25-1
CASSEFLEETQYF
>TRBJ1-2|TRBV5-1
CASSLDGREGDGYTF